The clone carrying this TCR beta chain has a handful of counts. Next came a second PCR, run for about 7 to 12 cycles, which used a sample-barcoded 5' primer along with a J-beta primer mix. One entry per CDR3 protein, called by TCRdb with MiXCR from the 5' RACE reads. Of roughly 1.5 million distinct CDR3 sequences listed, roughly two fifths were seen once; the top ten hold less than 5%. Each sample yielded at least 5.5 micrograms of PBMC total RNA. This entry is derived from a study of blood T cells in healthy people across ages. Source material: blood. This TCR came from a woman younger than 35 in good health.

The CDR3 protein is CASSLVPSGGIADTQYF. DNA of the CDR3: TGTGCCAGCAGTTTAGTGCCTAGCGGGGGAATTGCAGATACGCAGTATTTT. The J gene is TRBJ2-3, the V gene TRBV27, with 10 bases aligning to TRBD2. Germline V gives CDR1 MNHEY, CDR2 SMNVEV (reference sequence). Trimming took 2 bases from V and 4 from J; bases not matched to a gene: 9. The CDR3 contains 17 residues.